The 14 T cell receptor beta chains given below trace back to one sample, sequenced in a study of blood T cells in healthy people across ages. Then a second PCR, running roughly 7 to 11 cycles, was carried out with a sample-barcoded 5' primer and a J-beta primer mix. TCRdb fed the 5' RACE reads into MiXCR, producing one record per CDR3 protein. The sample lists around 1,900,000 distinct CDR3 sequences; approximately 40% were seen once. The sample was blood. The receptors were sampled from a human donor in good health.

This clonotype was observed a handful of times. A junction end diverges from the germline sequence, so it may reflect a read error. V gene TRBV11-2 combines with J gene TRBJ2-5; TRBD1 aligns across 11 bases. This CDR3 region has 15 residues. Germline V gene lookup returns CDR1 SGHAT and CDR2 FQNNGV. The CDR3 protein is CANSLRTGGLETQYF. DNA of the CDR3: TGTGCCAACAGCCTCCGGACAGGGGGCCTAGAGACCCAGTACTTC.

This sequence joins TRBV11-3 and TRBJ1-4; the match to TRBD1 covers 8 bases. V was clipped by 5 bases and J by 7 bases; unmatched bases: 9. From germline, CDR1 is SGHNT and CDR2 YENEEA. The CDR3 runs to 15 residues. The CDR3 is CASSTINRGAEKLFF. The CDR3 DNA is TGTGCCAGCAGCACCATAAACAGGGGGGCTGAAAAACTGTTTTTT. Full variable domain (remainder filled in from reference TRBV11-3 and TRBJ1-4): EAGVVQSPRYKIIEKKQPVAFWCNPISGHNTLYWYLQNLGQGPELLIRYENEEAVDDSQLPKDRFSAERLKGVDSTLKIQPAELGDSAVYLCASSTINRGAEKLFFGSGTQLSVL.

This chain uses TRBV4-2 with TRBJ2-2; 11 bases are a match to TRBD2. The CDR3 runs to 15 residues. Germline loops: CDR1 LGHNA, CDR2 YNFKEQ. Unmatched junction bases numbered 3, after V lost 4 bases and J lost 5 bases. The CDR3 region is CASSPSGGMTGELFF. The CDR3, as DNA: TGTGCCAGCAGCCCTAGCGGGGGGATGACCGGGGAGCTGTTTTTT.

This clonotype was counted between two and nine times. The chain employs TRBV6-5 and TRBJ1-5; 8 bases are shared with TRBD1. After removal of 0 bases from V and 4 bases from J, the junction contained 5 bases not matched to a gene. Germline CDR1 and CDR2: MNHEY and SVGAGI. The CDR3 runs 16 residues. The CDR3 spells CASSYSSQGANQPQHF. For the CDR3, the DNA is TGTGCCAGCAGTTACTCGTCCCAGGGGGCGAATCAGCCCCAGCATTTT.

This clonotype was counted a few times. The chain employs TRBV7-3 and TRBJ2-3, with a possible D match to TRBD1 (5 bases). The germline V gene has CDR1 SGHTA and CDR2 FQGTGA. Trimming left V 1 base short and J 1 base short, with 12 bases between. This CDR3 contains 16 residues. The CDR3 spells CASSLIAGSGTDTQYF. The CDR3 DNA is TGTGCCAGCAGCTTAATAGCAGGGTCGGGCACAGATACGCAGTATTTT.

This chain joins TRBV6-1 and TRBJ2-5, with D uncertain. Between the trimmed V and J ends, which lost 5 bases and 0 bases, there was a span of 10 bases. Germline V gene data show CDR1 as MNHNS and CDR2 as SASEGT. The CDR3 spans 14 residues. CDR3 nucleotides: TGTGCCAGCAGTACGCTAGGGAACCAAGAGACCCAGTACTTC. This encodes CASSTLGNQETQYF.

The V call is TRBV20-1, the J call TRBJ2-7; D gene uncertain. V was trimmed by 3 bases and J by 0 bases, leaving 9 bases between them. The CDR3 sequence is 13 residues long. Germline V gives CDR1 DFQATT, CDR2 SNEGSKA (reference sequence). The CDR3 protein is CSASSPVSYEQYF. The DNA of the CDR3 is TGCAGTGCTAGTAGTCCGGTCTCCTACGAGCAGTACTTC.

This clonotype came up a few times. This chain uses TRBV10-2 with TRBJ2-1; D uncertain. This CDR3 has 13 amino acids. The V gene lost 7 bases and the J gene lost 3 bases, with 10 bases spanning the gap. Germline V gene sequence: CDR1 WSHSY, CDR2 SAAADI. CDR3 in DNA: TGCGCCAGCACAGGACCCTACTACAATGAGCAGTTCTTC. It translates to CASTGPYYNEQFF.

V and J are TRBV5-1 and TRBJ2-7; TRBD2 matches 10 bases. The J segment lost 6 bases and the V segment lost 2 bases, leaving 11 bases of the junction unmatched. CDR3 size: 16 residues. The germline CDR1 and CDR2 sequences are SGHRS and YFSETQ. The CDR3 reads CASSFLELAGGREQYF. CDR3 in DNA: TGCGCCAGCAGCTTCCTTGAGTTAGCGGGGGGACGCGAGCAGTACTTC.

The rearrangement links TRBV28 to TRBJ1-5, with D tentatively TRBD1 (6 bases). Germline CDR1 MDHEN, CDR2 SYDVKM. V was pared by 8 bases and J by 0 bases, with 20 bases between. The CDR3 sequence is 17 residues long. The CDR3 DNA reads TGTGCCAGCCTAGCCCCTACAGGGCACTATAGCAATCAGCCCCAGCATTTT. Residues: CASLAPTGHYSNQPQHF.

CDR3 amino acids: CSASVGRGAYNEQFF. In DNA, the CDR3 is TGCAGTGCTAGCGTAGGGCGGGGGGCATACAATGAGCAGTTCTTC. The V and J genes are TRBV20-1 and TRBJ2-1, with 8 bases matching TRBD2. This CDR3 has 15 amino acids. V lost 3 bases and J lost 4; bases outside the gene matches: 8. Germline lookup yields CDR1 DFQATT and CDR2 SNEGSKA (reference sequence).

This clonotype appeared once. The chain couples TRBV20-1 to TRBJ2-7; D not certain. The germline V and J ends were trimmed by 2 bases and 6 bases, with 8 bases remaining between them. The germline V gene encodes CDR1 DFQATT and CDR2 SNEGSKA (reference sequence). CDR3 size: 11 residues. DNA for the CDR3: TGCAGTGCTAGAAGTCAGCCCGAGCAGTACTTC. This sequence encodes CSARSQPEQYF.

The chain employs TRBV5-6 and TRBJ2-3; 10 bases map to TRBD1. CDR1 and CDR2 from the germline V gene are SGHDT and YYEEEE. V dropped 4 bases and J dropped 1; count of bases not matched to a gene: 9. The CDR3 is made up of 17 amino acids. The CDR3: CASSTGQGLAGTDTQYF. CDR3 sequence (DNA): TGTGCCAGCAGCACGGGACAGGGGCTTGCGGGCACAGATACGCAGTATTTT.

The chain carries TRBV7-3 and TRBJ2-1, with D tentatively TRBD2 (6 bases). Trimming stripped 6 bases from V and 0 bases from J, with 18 bases between. CDR3 length: 17 residues. The germline CDR1 and CDR2 sequences are SGHTA and FQGTGA. The CDR3 bases are TGTGCCAGCAGTCTAAACCGGGACTTGATCTCCTACAATGAGCAGTTCTTC. Its protein product is CASSLNRDLISYNEQFF.